A single sample gave rise to the 19 T cell receptor beta chains below, sequenced in a study of blood T cell repertoires in COVID-19. Here immunoSEQ multiplex PCR was the method, and the copy in TCRdb shows in-frame clones only, minus some. The sample consists of over 200,000 clones, about 90% of them appearing once. Sample: peripheral blood. These receptors all stem from a man aged 35 to 55 with active or convalescent COVID-19.

The chain carries TRBV7-2 and TRBJ1-2; 7 bases fit TRBD1. The germline CDR1 and CDR2 sequences are SGHTA and FQGNSA. Trimming removed 4 bases from V and 8 bases from J; junction bases left unmatched: 7. The CDR3 has 13 residues. The CDR3 DNA reads as TGTGCCAGCAGCTCGAACAGGGGTTGGGGCTACACCTTC. It codes for CASSSNRGWGYTF.

This chain joins TRBV5-1 and TRBJ2-1; 10 nucleotides align to TRBD2. Unmatched junction bases numbered 11, after V lost 7 bases and J lost 4 bases. Germline V CDR1 and CDR2: SGHRS, YFSETQ. The CDR3 has 16 residues. CDR3 sequence (DNA): TGCGCCAGCTCAAATCAAGCGGGAGGGGGGTACAATGAGCAGTTCTTC. It is translated as CASSNQAGGGYNEQFF. The whole variable domain, remainder taken from reference TRBV5-1 and TRBJ2-1, is KAGVTQTPRYLIKTRGQQVTLSCSPISGHRSVSWYQQTPGQGLQFLFEYFSETQRNKGNFPGRFSGRQFSNSRSEMNVSTLELGDSALYLCASSNQAGGGYNEQFFGPGTRLTVL.

The chain combines TRBV2 with TRBJ1-1; D is undetermined. Deletions cut 6 bases from V and 6 bases from J, with 14 bases between. This CDR3 region has 13 residues. The germline CDR1 and CDR2 sequences are SNHLY and FYNNEI. The CDR3 DNA reads as TGTGCCAGCAGCCAAAGGAGGAGGGCTGAAGCTTTCTTT. Protein sequence: CASSQRRRAEAFF.

The chain carries TRBV5-1 and TRBJ2-3; no firm D call. Germline CDR1 and CDR2: SGHRS and YFSETQ. V lost 0 bases to trimming and J lost 2 bases, with 7 bases between them. CDR3 length: 14 amino acids. CDR3 sequence: CASSLARNTDTQYF. The DNA for the CDR3 is TGCGCCAGCAGCTTGGCCAGGAACACAGATACGCAGTATTTT.

The count of this clone is one. The chain carries TRBV28 and TRBJ2-7, with D possibly matching TRBD1 (5 bases). V was pared by 5 bases and J by 2 bases, with 13 bases between. This CDR3 is built from 14 residues. The germline V gene encodes CDR1 MDHEN and CDR2 SYDVKM. The CDR3, as DNA: TGTGCCAGCAGTCCCGGACACTCCACCTACGAGCAGTACTTC. This translates into CASSPGHSTYEQYF.

The J gene is TRBJ2-2, the V gene TRBV18; D possibly corresponds to TRBD1 (5 bases). Germline values: CDR1 KGHSH, CDR2 LQKENI. The CDR3 covers 15 residues. The V end was cut by 4 bases, the J end by 5 bases, with 14 bases between. Here the CDR3 reads CASSRPGDSTGELFF. The CDR3 coding sequence is TGTGCCAGCTCACGACCCGGAGACAGTACCGGGGAGCTGTTTTTT.

This chain uses TRBV2 with TRBJ1-6; 7 bases are a match to TRBD1. The J segment lost 7 bases and the V segment lost 5 bases, leaving 5 bases of the junction unmatched. The germline V gene encodes CDR1 SNHLY and CDR2 FYNNEI. CDR3 length equals 14 residues. The CDR3 spells CASSRGTANSPLHF. DNA for the CDR3: TGTGCCAGCAGTCGCGGGACAGCCAATTCACCCCTCCACTTT.

The gene calls are TRBV7-2 and TRBJ1-1; no reliable D call. Germline V gene sequence: CDR1 SGHTA, CDR2 FQGNSA. The CDR3 is 14 residues long. Trimming left V 2 bases short and J 4 bases short, with 11 bases between. The CDR3 spells CASSLISAGTEAFF. For the CDR3, the DNA is TGTGCCAGCAGCTTAATCAGTGCGGGCACTGAAGCTTTCTTT.

The V gene is TRBV30, the J gene TRBJ1-3; D possibly corresponds to TRBD1 (6 bases). The germline V gene encodes CDR1 GTSNPN and CDR2 SVGIG (reference sequence). The CDR3 length is 16 residues. Trimming stripped 0 bases from V and 0 bases from J, with 12 bases between. The CDR3 protein is CAWSVWGHPSGNTIYF. The CDR3 DNA reads TGTGCCTGGAGTGTTTGGGGACACCCCTCTGGAAACACCATATATTTT.

The CDR3 is CASTLLSSGNTIYF. As DNA, the CDR3 is TGTGCCAGCACCCTTCTGAGCTCTGGAAACACCATATATTTT. The J gene is TRBJ1-3, the V gene TRBV5-8, with D unclear. V shed 6 bases and J shed 0 bases, with 10 bases lying between them. Germline CDR1 and CDR2: SGHTS and YDEGEE. The CDR3 has 14 amino acids.

The CDR3 DNA is TGTGCCAGCAGTTCCAGGACAGGGGGCCGATGGACTGAAGCTTTCTTT. Translated: CASSSRTGGRWTEAFF. This sequence joins TRBV28 and TRBJ1-1, with TRBD1 identical over 11 bases. Germline V gene sequence: CDR1 MDHEN, CDR2 SYDVKM. This CDR3 comprises 16 residues. J was trimmed by 5 bases and V by 4 bases; bases with no gene match: 9.

This chain uses TRBV4-2 with TRBJ1-2; D is perhaps TRBD1 (6 bases). The CDR3 is made up of 13 amino acids. Germline-derived CDR1 and CDR2 are LGHNA and YNFKEQ. V was clipped by 2 bases and J by 3 bases, with 7 bases between them. CDR3 DNA sequence: TGTGCCAGCAGCCAACAGGGGCACTATGGCTACACCTTC. Encoded protein: CASSQQGHYGYTF.

J is TRBJ1-5 and V is TRBV5-1; unclear D gene. Germline V gene lookup returns CDR1 SGHRS and CDR2 YFSETQ. V was shortened by 7 bases and J by 9 bases, with 20 bases between the two germline ends. The CDR3 contains 14 residues. The CDR3 loop is CASEREASTGPQHF. CDR3 in DNA: TGCGCCAGCGAGCGGGAGGCTTCAACGGGGCCCCAGCATTTT.

A few counts support this clone. This rearrangement joins TRBV6-5 to TRBJ2-7; D may be TRBD2 (5 bases). The CDR3 contains 14 residues. V shed 6 bases and J shed 2 bases, with 14 bases lying between them. The germline V gene has CDR1 MNHEY and CDR2 SVGAGI. As DNA, the CDR3 is TGTGCCAGCAGATTCTGGACTTTAACCTACGAGCAGTACTTC. Its translation is CASRFWTLTYEQYF.

In its sample, this clone was seen a few times. The CDR3 sequence: CASSQSLTSTDSGEQFF. In DNA, the CDR3 is TGTGCCAGCAGCCAGTCACTGACTAGTACTGACTCGGGTGAGCAGTTCTTC. This rearrangement joins TRBV14 to TRBJ2-1, with a weak D call TRBD2 (6 bases). The germline V and J ends were trimmed by 3 bases and 9 bases, with 24 bases remaining between them. Per the germline V gene, CDR1 is SGHDN and CDR2 is FVKESK. This CDR3 has 17 amino acids.

The chain joins TRBV5-1 to TRBJ1-5; 10 positions match TRBD1. Germline lookup yields CDR1 SGHRS and CDR2 YFSETQ. Trimming cost V 0 bases and J 6 bases; bases outside gene matches: 3. The CDR3 sequence is 15 residues long. The CDR3 coding sequence is TGCGCCAGCAGCTTGGGGGACAGGGGTCGTCAGCCCCAGCATTTT. Translating gives CASSLGDRGRQPQHF.

The V and J genes are TRBV6-6 and TRBJ1-1, with TRBD1 identical over 8 bases. J gave up 5 bases and V 6 bases, and 14 bases lay outside the gene matches. Germline V gene sequence: CDR1 MNHNY, CDR2 SVGAGI (reference sequence). The CDR3 spans 16 residues. CDR3 sequence reads: CASSPAQGALGTEAFF. Here the CDR3 DNA reads TGTGCCAGCAGCCCCGCCCAGGGGGCATTGGGGACTGAAGCTTTCTTT.

The rearrangement links TRBV6-5 to TRBJ2-1; 8 bases align to TRBD1. V shed 6 bases and J 8 bases; nucleotides not matched to a gene: 9. This CDR3 region has 14 residues. CDR1 MNHEY and CDR2 SVGAGI come from the germline V gene. Here the CDR3 reads CASSPGTGFHEQFF. The CDR3 DNA sequence: TGTGCCAGCAGCCCCGGGACAGGATTCCATGAGCAGTTCTTC.

The rearrangement links TRBV12-3 or TRBV12-4 to TRBJ1-1; no firm D call. Trimming stripped 5 bases from V and 11 bases from J, with 12 bases between. This CDR3 has 11 residues. CDR3 DNA sequence: TGTGCCAGCAGTGCACATGCGGCGGCTTTCTTT. Protein sequence: CASSAHAAAFF.